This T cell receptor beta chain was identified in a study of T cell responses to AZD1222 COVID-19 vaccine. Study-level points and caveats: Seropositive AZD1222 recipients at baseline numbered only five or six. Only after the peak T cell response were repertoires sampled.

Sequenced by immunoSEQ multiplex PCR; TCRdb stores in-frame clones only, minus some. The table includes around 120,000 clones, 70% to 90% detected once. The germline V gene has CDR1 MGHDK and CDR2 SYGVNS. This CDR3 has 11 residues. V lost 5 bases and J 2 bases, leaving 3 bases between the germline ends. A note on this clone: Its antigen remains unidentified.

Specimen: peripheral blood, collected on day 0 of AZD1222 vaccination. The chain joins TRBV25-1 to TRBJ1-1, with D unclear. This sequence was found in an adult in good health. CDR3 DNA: TGTGCCAGCAGTCGCAACACTGAAGCTTTCTTT. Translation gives CASSRNTEAFF.